The clone carrying this TCR beta chain showed up many times. This sample was included in a study of T-cell memory formation after mild COVID-19. One entry per CDR3 protein, called by TCRdb with MiXCR from the 5' RACE reads. Found here are 300,000 to 400,000 distinct CDR3 sequences, about 16% of them singletons; the top ten hold 20% to 25%. The receptor was isolated from a man between 18 and 35 years old who had mild COVID-19 (a few samples of this study predate the infection). Cell type and time point are not known. The sequenced material came from PBMCs or a T cell subset sorted from them (not recorded which).

CDR3 sequence: CASSPRQGGTDTQYF. The CDR3 nucleotides are TGTGCCAGCAGTCCCCGACAGGGAGGCACAGATACGCAGTATTTT. The chain has TRBV12-3 or TRBV12-4 and TRBJ2-3, with 7 bases fitting TRBD1. J gave up 1 base and V 5 bases, and 6 bases lay outside the gene matches. The CDR3 spans 15 residues.